A single sample gave rise to the 8 T cell receptor beta chains below, sequenced in a study of post-analysis software for immune sequencing data (dated by TCRdb to between 2014 and 2016). The paper as a whole reports these results and caveats: Four or five TRBV segments, including TRBV5-6, TRBV5-1 and TRBV20-1, were significantly more frequent in patients than controls.

No cognate antigen is known for these TCRs. Library method: PCR. Sequencing was performed on an Illumina HiSeq 2500. Unique molecular identifiers were incorporated into TCR beta cDNA libraries to reduce PCR and sequencing biases. TCRdb reprocessing: public reads trimmed at Q25 with fastp, clones called with MiXCR, in-frame beta chains kept. Every distinct CDR3 protein forms one entry, paired with its most common genes and DNA. In all, the sample holds some 690,000 distinct CDR3 sequences, and just under 30% of those were seen once. The ten largest make up more than 0.55% of the sample. The source material was blood. All receptors come from a girl under 18 with multiple sclerosis.

The chain links TRBV5-1 to TRBJ2-7; 9 bases line up with TRBD2. Germline loops: CDR1 SGHRS, CDR2 YFSETQ. The CDR3 sequence is 15 residues long. J gave up 12 bases and V 4 bases, and 17 bases lay outside the gene matches. The CDR3 reads CASSHDSGGGAIRYF. The CDR3 coding sequence is TGCGCCAGCAGCCACGACTCTGGCGGGGGGGCAATACGGTACTTC.

This clonotype showed up just a few times. The chain uses TRBV5-1 and TRBJ2-7; tentatively, D is TRBD2 (5 bases). Trimming took 1 base from V and 4 from J, leaving 15 bases between them. The CDR3 sequence is 15 residues long. CDR1 and CDR2 (germline): SGHRS, YFSETQ. DNA for the CDR3: TGCGCCAGCAGCTTGAGACTCGGGAACGGATACGAGCAGTACTTC. Translation gives CASSLRLGNGYEQYF.

Turning to this clonotype: With a much larger clone just one base away, this may be a read error. The rearrangement joins TRBV12-3 or TRBV12-4 to TRBJ2-3, with D maybe TRBD1 (5 bases). The CDR3 has 13 residues. Trimming removed 6 bases from V and 5 bases from J, with 12 bases in between. In DNA, the CDR3 is TGTGCCAGCAGAACTGAGCAGGGAGATACGCAGTATTTT. This encodes CASRTEQGDTQYF.

The V and J genes are TRBV12-3 or TRBV12-4 and TRBJ2-5; 12 bases are a match to TRBD1. Germline trimming cut 5 bases from V and 5 bases from J; bases unmatched to any gene: 9. CDR3 length: 16 residues. The CDR3 DNA is TGTGCCAGCAGTCCCGGGACAGGGGGCATGACGGAGACCCAGTACTTC. This encodes CASSPGTGGMTETQYF.

The chain is built from TRBV20-1 and TRBJ2-1, with D unclear. In germline, CDR1 is DFQATT, CDR2 SNEGSKA (reference sequence). CDR3 length: 14 amino acids. V lost 3 bases and J lost 4, with 13 bases in between. The CDR3 DNA reads as TGCAGTGCTAGTCCTGCACAGACGTACAATGAGCAGTTCTTC. Residues: CSASPAQTYNEQFF.

This clonotype has only a few counts. J is TRBJ2-5 and V is TRBV7-9; TRBD2 agrees at 7 bases. The CDR3 has 16 amino acids. V lost 5 bases and J lost 2; bases outside the gene matches: 11. Germline assignment: CDR1 SEHNR and CDR2 FQNEAQ (reference sequence). CDR3 in amino acids: CASSVSSGVLQETQYF. DNA for the CDR3: TGTGCCAGCAGCGTGTCTAGCGGAGTTCTACAAGAGACCCAGTACTTC.

The rearrangement links TRBV12-3 or TRBV12-4 to TRBJ2-7; TRBD2 aligns across 8 bases. The V and J ends lost 6 bases and 4 bases, in that order; junction bases with no gene match: 11. The CDR3 has 15 residues. The CDR3 reads CASSQAPGREYEQYF. The CDR3 DNA reads as TGTGCCAGCAGCCAGGCGCCCGGGAGGGAGTACGAGCAGTACTTC.

This clonotype was detected only a few times. The CDR3 nucleotides are TGTGCCAGCAGCTTAGATCTTTTCTACGAGCAGTACTTC. It is translated as CASSLDLFYEQYF. The rearrangement joins TRBV7-2 to TRBJ2-7; D unresolved. Germline loops: CDR1 SGHTA, CDR2 FQGNSA. This CDR3 spans 13 amino acids. Trimming cost V 1 base and J 3 bases, with 7 bases left between them.